Detailed here is one T cell receptor (beta chain). PCR employed 60 Vbeta and 13 Jbeta primers. TCRdb's copy holds only in-frame clones and misses some; the assay was immunoSEQ multiplex PCR. Among tens of thousands of clones listed, approximately 68% were seen once. V was cut by 1 base and J by 3 bases, with 10 bases left in between. The CDR3 length is 15 residues. The germline gives CDR1 SGHRS, CDR2 YFSETQ. This sample is part of a study of cytomegalovirus exposure and HLA in healthy donors. Sequencing used PBMCs. The chain carries TRBV5-1 and TRBJ2-2; no clear D gene. This TCR derives from a man aged 30 to 45 in good health and CMV-seronegative. In DNA, the CDR3 is TGCGCCAGCAGCTTGTTATCCTCTGACACCGGGGAGCTGTTTTTT. This translates into CASSLLSSDTGELFF.